These 5 T cell receptor beta chains were sequenced from one sample in a study of control samples from healthy donors and cancer patients. Produced via immunoSEQ multiplex PCR; TCRdb's table is partial and in-frame only. Of 15,000 to 20,000 clones in the sample, 88% were seen once. Material for sequencing was PBMCs. These receptors all come from a woman in her sixties with head and neck cancer.

The V gene is TRBV7-6, the J gene TRBJ1-1; D may be TRBD1 (6 bases). Per germline, CDR1 SGHVS and CDR2 FNYEAQ. Trimming took off 1 base at V and 1 base at J, with 7 bases between the two ends. This CDR3 comprises 14 residues. CDR3 region: CASSLEGGNTEAFF. The CDR3, as DNA: TGTGCCAGCAGCTTAGAGGGGGGGAACACTGAAGCTTTCTTT. The entire variable domain, with the rest obtained from reference TRBV7-6 and TRBJ1-1, is as follows: GAGVSQSPRYKVTKRGQDVALRCDPISGHVSLYWYRQALGQGPEFLTYFNYEAQQDKSGLPNDRFSAERPEGSISTLTIQRTEQRDSAMYRCASSLEGGNTEAFFGQGTRLTVV.

The chain has TRBV7-7 and TRBJ2-5; 11 bases agree with TRBD1. From germline, CDR1 is SSHAT and CDR2 FNYEAQ (reference sequence). J gave up 5 bases and V 4 bases, and 9 bases lay outside the gene matches. This CDR3 region has 16 residues. Here the CDR3 reads CASSSRTGGEKETQYF. For the CDR3, the DNA is TGTGCCAGCAGCTCAAGGACAGGGGGCGAGAAGGAGACCCAGTACTTC.

The V gene is TRBV3-1 (or the pseudogene TRBV3-2), the J gene TRBJ1-2; no reliable D call. The CDR3 runs to 14 residues. V lost 3 bases and J lost 4, with 12 bases in between. Germline V gene data show CDR1 as LGHDT and CDR2 as YNNKEL (reference sequence). The CDR3 DNA is TGTGCCAGCAGCCACCCTGCAGCAACCTATGGCTACACCTTC. It codes for CASSHPAATYGYTF.

This clone was counted a single time. Additional DNA sequences in this sample encode the identical CDR3. The chain links TRBV3-1 (or the pseudogene TRBV3-2) to TRBJ1-5; no definite D call. This CDR3 is built from 13 residues. The germline V gene encodes CDR1 LGHDT and CDR2 YNNKEL (reference sequence). Trimming stripped 0 bases from V and 5 bases from J, with 5 bases between. DNA for the CDR3: TGTGCCAGCAGCCAAGATTCTCATCAGCCCCAGCATTTT. Its translation: CASSQDSHQPQHF.

V gene TRBV24-1 combines with J gene TRBJ2-5; D is unclear. CDR1 and CDR2 from the germline V gene are KGHDR and SFDVKD. The CDR3 is made up of 12 amino acids. The germline V and J ends were trimmed by 8 bases and 5 bases, with 11 bases remaining between them. DNA of the CDR3: TGTGCCACCAAGGATTTCTTCGAGACCCAGTACTTC. This encodes CATKDFFETQYF.